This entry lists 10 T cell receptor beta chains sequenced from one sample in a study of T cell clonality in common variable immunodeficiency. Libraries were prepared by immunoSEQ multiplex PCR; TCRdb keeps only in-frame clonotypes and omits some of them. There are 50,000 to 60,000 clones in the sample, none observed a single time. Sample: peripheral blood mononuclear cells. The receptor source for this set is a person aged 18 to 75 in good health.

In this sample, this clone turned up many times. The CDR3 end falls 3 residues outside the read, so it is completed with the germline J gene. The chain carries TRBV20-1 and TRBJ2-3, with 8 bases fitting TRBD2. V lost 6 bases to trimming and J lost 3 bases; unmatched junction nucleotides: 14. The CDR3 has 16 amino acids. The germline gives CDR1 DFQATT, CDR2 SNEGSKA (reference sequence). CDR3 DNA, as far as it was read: TGCAGTGCCGCAACAGCCTGGACTAGCCGGACAGATACG. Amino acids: CSAATAWTSRTDT. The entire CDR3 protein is CSAATAWTSRTDTQYF.

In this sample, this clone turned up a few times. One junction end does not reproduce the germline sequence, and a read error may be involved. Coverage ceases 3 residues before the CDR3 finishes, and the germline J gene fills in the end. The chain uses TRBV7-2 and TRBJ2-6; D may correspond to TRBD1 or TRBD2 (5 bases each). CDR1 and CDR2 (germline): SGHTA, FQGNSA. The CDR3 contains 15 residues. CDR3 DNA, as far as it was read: TGTGCCAGCAGCTCAGGGAGCTCTGGGGCCAACATC. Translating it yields CASSSGSSGANI. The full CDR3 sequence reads CASSSGSSGANILTF.

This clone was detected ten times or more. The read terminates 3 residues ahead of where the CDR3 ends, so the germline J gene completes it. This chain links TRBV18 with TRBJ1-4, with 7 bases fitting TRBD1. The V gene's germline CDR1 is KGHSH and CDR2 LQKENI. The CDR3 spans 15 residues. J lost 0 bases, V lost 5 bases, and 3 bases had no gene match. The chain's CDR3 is CASSGTVSTNEKLFF. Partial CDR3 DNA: TGTGCCAGCTCAGGGACAGTTTCAACTAATGAAAAA.

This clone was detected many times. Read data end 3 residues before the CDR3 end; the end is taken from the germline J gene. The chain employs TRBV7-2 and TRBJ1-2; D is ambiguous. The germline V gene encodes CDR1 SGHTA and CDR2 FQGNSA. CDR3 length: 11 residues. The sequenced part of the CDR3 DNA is TGTGCCAGCAGCTTAGGGGCCGGC. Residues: CASSLGAG. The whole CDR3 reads CASSLGAGYTF.

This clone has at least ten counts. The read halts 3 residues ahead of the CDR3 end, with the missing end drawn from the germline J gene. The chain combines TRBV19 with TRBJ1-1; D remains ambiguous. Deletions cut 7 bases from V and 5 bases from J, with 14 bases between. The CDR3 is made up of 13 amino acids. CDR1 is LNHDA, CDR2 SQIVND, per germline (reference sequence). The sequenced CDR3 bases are TGTGCCAGTAATGGTCGGGGTGGAACTGAA. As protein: CASNGRGGTE. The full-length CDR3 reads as CASNGRGGTEAFF.

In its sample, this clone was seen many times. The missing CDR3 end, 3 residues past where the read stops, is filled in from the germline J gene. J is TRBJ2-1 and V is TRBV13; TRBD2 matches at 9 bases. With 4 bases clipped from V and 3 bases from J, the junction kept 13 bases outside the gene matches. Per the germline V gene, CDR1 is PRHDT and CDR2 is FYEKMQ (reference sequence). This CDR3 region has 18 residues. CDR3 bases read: TGTGCCAGCAGCTCCGTCCTAGCGGGACCGACAAGCTACAATGAG. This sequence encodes CASSSVLAGPTSYNE. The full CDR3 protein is CASSSVLAGPTSYNEQFF.

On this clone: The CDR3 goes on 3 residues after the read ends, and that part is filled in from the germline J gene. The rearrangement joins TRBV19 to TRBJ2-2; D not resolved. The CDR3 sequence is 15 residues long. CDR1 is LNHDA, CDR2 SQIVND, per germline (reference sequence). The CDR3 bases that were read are TGTGCCAGTAGTCCCTCCAAAGATTCTAATGAAAAG. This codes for CASSPSKDSNEK. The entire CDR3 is CASSPSKDSNEKLFF.

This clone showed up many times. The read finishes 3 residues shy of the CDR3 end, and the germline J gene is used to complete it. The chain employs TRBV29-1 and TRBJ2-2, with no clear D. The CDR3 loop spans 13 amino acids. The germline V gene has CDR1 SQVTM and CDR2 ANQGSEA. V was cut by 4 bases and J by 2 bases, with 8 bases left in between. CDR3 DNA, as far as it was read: TGCAGCGTTGGGCCGGGTAACACCGGGGAG. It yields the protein CSVGPGNTGE. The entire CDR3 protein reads CSVGPGNTGELFF.

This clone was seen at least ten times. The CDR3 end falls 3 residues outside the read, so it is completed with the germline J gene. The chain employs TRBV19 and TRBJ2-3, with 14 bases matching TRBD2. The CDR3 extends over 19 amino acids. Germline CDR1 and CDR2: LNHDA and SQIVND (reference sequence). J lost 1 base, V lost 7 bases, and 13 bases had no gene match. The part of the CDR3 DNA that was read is TGTGCCAGTACCTGGTCGGGGACTAGCGGGAGTGCGCGCACAGATACG. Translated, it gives CASTWSGTSGSARTDT. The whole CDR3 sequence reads CASTWSGTSGSARTDTQYF.

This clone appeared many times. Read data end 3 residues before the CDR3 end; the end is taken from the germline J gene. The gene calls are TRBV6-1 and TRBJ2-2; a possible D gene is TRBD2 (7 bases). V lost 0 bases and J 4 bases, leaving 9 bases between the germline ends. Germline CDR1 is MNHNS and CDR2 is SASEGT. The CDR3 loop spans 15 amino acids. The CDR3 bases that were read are TGTGCCAGCAGTGAAGCGGGGGGGCCCACCGGGGAG. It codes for CASSEAGGPTGE. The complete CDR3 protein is CASSEAGGPTGELFF.